This TCR beta chain was found in a study of shared clonotypes between healthy human individuals. About the research overall: CD4 naive cells filled three plates per donor, CD4 memory three, CD8 naive two and CD8 memory one.

Generated by immunoSEQ multiplex PCR, the TCRdb table keeps only in-frame clones and is missing some. The sample lists approximately 530,000 clones, around 95% seen once, with under 0.065% in the top ten. Findings and caveats of the study: Generation probability values for non-shared clonotypes were lower than those for clonotypes shared by all four donors.

About this clone itself: The antigen is unknown.

The receptor was derived from a woman aged 25 to 45 in good health. Sequencing was done on a sample of naive CD4+ T cells sorted from blood. The subset here: CD45RA+ positively selected.

In nucleotides, the CDR3 is TGTGCCTGGAAGGGACTCGCGAACACCGGGGAGCTGTTTTTT. This translates into CAWKGLANTGELFF. V is TRBV30 and J is TRBJ2-2, with a weak D call TRBD2 (6 bases). The CDR3 totals 14 residues. CDR1 is GTSNPN and CDR2 is SVGIG in the germline V gene (reference sequence). V lost 4 bases to trimming and J lost 0 bases, with 9 bases between them. Drawing the rest from reference TRBV30 and TRBJ2-2, the complete variable domain is SQTIHQWPATLVQPVGSPLSLECTVEGTSNPNLYWYRQAAGRGLQLLFYSVGIGQISSEVPQNLSASRPQDRQFILSSKKLLLSDSGFYLCAWKGLANTGELFFGEGSRLTVL.